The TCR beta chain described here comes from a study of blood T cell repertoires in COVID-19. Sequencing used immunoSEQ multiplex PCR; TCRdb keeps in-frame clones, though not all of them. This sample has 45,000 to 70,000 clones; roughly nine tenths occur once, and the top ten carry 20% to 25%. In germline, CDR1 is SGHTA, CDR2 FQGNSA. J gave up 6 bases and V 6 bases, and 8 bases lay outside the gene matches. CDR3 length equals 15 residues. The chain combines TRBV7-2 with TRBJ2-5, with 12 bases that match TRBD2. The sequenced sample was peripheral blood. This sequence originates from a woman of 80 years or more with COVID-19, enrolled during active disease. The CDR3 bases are TGTGCCAGCAGTCCCTCTAGCGGGGGGGGAAAGACCCAGTACTTC. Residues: CASSPSSGGGKTQYF.